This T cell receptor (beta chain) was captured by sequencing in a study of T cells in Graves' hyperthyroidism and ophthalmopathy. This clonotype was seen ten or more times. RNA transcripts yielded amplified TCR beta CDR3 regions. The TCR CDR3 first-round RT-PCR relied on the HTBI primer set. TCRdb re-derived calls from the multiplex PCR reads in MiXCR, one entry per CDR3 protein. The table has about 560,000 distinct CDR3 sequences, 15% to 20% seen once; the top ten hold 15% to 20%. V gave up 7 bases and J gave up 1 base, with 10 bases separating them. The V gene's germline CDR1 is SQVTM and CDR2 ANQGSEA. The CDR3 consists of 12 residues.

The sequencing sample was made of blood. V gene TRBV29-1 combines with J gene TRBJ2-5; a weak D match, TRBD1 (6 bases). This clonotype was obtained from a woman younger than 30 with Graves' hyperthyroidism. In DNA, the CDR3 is TGCAGCGGGGGACACACCCAAGAGACCCAGTACTTC. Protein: CSGGHTQETQYF.